This T cell receptor beta chain was documented in a study of shared clonotypes between healthy human individuals. Study-wide points: Large depth notwithstanding, sorted-subset sequencing proved incomplete by rarefaction.

Produced via immunoSEQ multiplex PCR; TCRdb's table is partial and in-frame only. The sample has hundreds of thousands of clones; around 78% are singletons. CDR3 length equals 13 residues. Germline V gene sequence: CDR1 SGHDT, CDR2 YYEEEE. The V end lost 1 base, the J end lost 5 bases, and 7 bases lay between the germline ends. From CD4+ cells came CD45RA+ naive and CD45RA-negative memory subsets. Regarding this clone: The target antigen is unknown.

This sequence originates from a woman aged 25 to 45 in good health. Sequencing was carried out using memory CD4+ T cells sorted from blood. The subset is: CD45RA-negative fraction. This rearrangement joins TRBV5-6 to TRBJ1-5; D uncertain. This CDR3 is CASSLRLDQPQHF. The CDR3 DNA sequence: TGTGCCAGCAGCTTGCGGTTAGATCAGCCCCAGCATTTT.